The rows below give T cell receptor beta chains drawn from one sample of a study of CD8 T cells in ankylosing spondylitis. TCRdb re-called the 5' RACE reads through MiXCR, storing one row per CDR3 protein. The sample has roughly 180,000 distinct CDR3 sequences, approximately 12% seen once. Specimen: blood, either unsorted or a sorted T cell fraction (not recorded which). All receptors come from a female donor with ankylosing spondylitis or in good health (not recorded which). Each CDR3 is given with its conserved first and last residue. Fields, in order: CDR3 DNA, CDR3 protein, clone size, J gene, V gene, D gene. A D gene is named only where the DNA matches it firmly. Clone size is shown for a subset of rows, as once, few, many or a class of expanded clone.

cdr3_nt: TGTGCCAGCACCTTCGACAGGGCGCTTTACGAGCAGTACTTC
cdr3_aa: CASTFDRALYEQYF
clone_size: -
j_call: TRBJ2-7
v_call: TRBV28
d_call: TRBD1

cdr3_nt: TGTGCCAGCAGCCCTCAGACAGGGGCAACTAATGAAAAACTGTTTTTT
cdr3_aa: CASSPQTGATNEKLFF
clone_size: many
j_call: TRBJ1-4
v_call: TRBV7-2
d_call: TRBD1

cdr3_nt: TGTGCCAGCAGTTTATTAGCAGGGGGCTACGAGCAGTACTTC
cdr3_aa: CASSLLAGGYEQYF
clone_size: many
j_call: TRBJ2-7
v_call: TRBV3-1
d_call: TRBD1

cdr3_nt: TGCGCCAGCAGCGGGACTAGCGGGAACCACGAGCAGTACTTC
cdr3_aa: CASSGTSGNHEQYF
clone_size: -
j_call: TRBJ2-7
v_call: TRBV5-1
d_call: TRBD2

cdr3_nt: TGTGCCAGCAGCTTAGTTCAGGGCGGAGATACGCAGTATTTT
cdr3_aa: CASSLVQGGDTQYF
clone_size: few
j_call: TRBJ2-3
v_call: TRBV7-2
d_call: -

cdr3_nt: TGCAGTGCAACGGGGGGCGGGAGGTATTACGAGCAGTACTTC
cdr3_aa: CSATGGGRYYEQYF
clone_size: many
j_call: TRBJ2-7
v_call: TRBV20-1
d_call: TRBD2

cdr3_nt: TGTGCCACCAGTGATACGACAGGGGGAAGGTACAATGAGCAGTTCTTC
cdr3_aa: CATSDTTGGRYNEQFF
clone_size: many
j_call: TRBJ2-1
v_call: TRBV24-1
d_call: TRBD1

cdr3_nt: TGCGCCAGCAGCTTGCAGGATACAGGGCAAGCTTTCTTT
cdr3_aa: CASSLQDTGQAFF
clone_size: many
j_call: TRBJ1-1
v_call: TRBV5-1
d_call: -

cdr3_nt: TGCAGTGCTTGGCTAGCGGGAGAAGAGACCCAGTACTTC
cdr3_aa: CSAWLAGEETQYF
clone_size: many
j_call: TRBJ2-5
v_call: TRBV20-1
d_call: TRBD2

cdr3_nt: TGTGCCAGCACCGGCCGAGGGGCAGGGACCTACGAGCAGTACTTC
cdr3_aa: CASTGRGAGTYEQYF
clone_size: many
j_call: TRBJ2-7
v_call: TRBV6-2/TRBV6-3
d_call: -

cdr3_nt: TGTGCCACCAGCGGAAGATGGACTAGCGGAACAGATACGCAGTATTTT
cdr3_aa: CATSGRWTSGTDTQYF
clone_size: many
j_call: TRBJ2-3
v_call: TRBV15
d_call: TRBD2

cdr3_nt: TGTGCCAGCAGTGAAGGCCGTTCTGGGGCCAACGTCCTGACTTTC
cdr3_aa: CASSEGRSGANVLTF
clone_size: few
j_call: TRBJ2-6
v_call: TRBV6-4
d_call: -

cdr3_nt: TGTGCCAGTAGTATTGCCGGCGGGAGGGCCGGTAATGAGCAGTTCTTC
cdr3_aa: CASSIAGGRAGNEQFF
clone_size: -
j_call: TRBJ2-1
v_call: TRBV19
d_call: TRBD2

cdr3_nt: TGTGCCAGCAGCTATCCCCGGTTGGTCCTCGGGCAGTACTTC
cdr3_aa: CASSYPRLVLGQYF
clone_size: few
j_call: TRBJ2-7
v_call: TRBV7-2
d_call: -

cdr3_nt: TGTGCCAGCAGCCCGGACGGATACGAGGAGTACTTC
cdr3_aa: CASSPDGYEEYF
clone_size: once
j_call: TRBJ2-7
v_call: TRBV7-3
d_call: -

cdr3_nt: TGTGCCAGCAGCTCCGGGACTAGCGGGAACCAAGAGACCCAGTACTTC
cdr3_aa: CASSSGTSGNQETQYF
clone_size: many
j_call: TRBJ2-5
v_call: TRBV11-2
d_call: TRBD2

cdr3_nt: TGTGCCAGTAGTCGGGGACTAGAGAGCCCTACGAAGCAGTACTTC
cdr3_aa: CASSRGLESPTKQYF
clone_size: many
j_call: TRBJ2-7
v_call: TRBV19
d_call: TRBD2

cdr3_nt: TGTGCTAGTGGTTTGGGTGGACTGGGGGGTTACAACTATGGCTACACCTTC
cdr3_aa: CASGLGGLGGYNYGYTF
clone_size: -
j_call: TRBJ1-2
v_call: TRBV12-5
d_call: -

cdr3_nt: TGTGCCAGCTCACCACAGGGGGCAAGTGAGCAGTTCTTC
cdr3_aa: CASSPQGASEQFF
clone_size: many
j_call: TRBJ2-1
v_call: TRBV18
d_call: TRBD1

cdr3_nt: TGTGCCAGCTCACGGCTGGCCCTGAACACTGAAGCTTTCTTT
cdr3_aa: CASSRLALNTEAFF
clone_size: -
j_call: TRBJ1-1
v_call: TRBV18
d_call: -

cdr3_nt: TGTGCCAGCAGCTTAGATGGGGGACTCCCAGAGACCCAGTACTTC
cdr3_aa: CASSLDGGLPETQYF
clone_size: many
j_call: TRBJ2-5
v_call: TRBV7-9
d_call: -

cdr3_nt: TGTGCCAGCAGCTTATATGCCGGGGGGGGCAACAATGAGCAGTTCTTC
cdr3_aa: CASSLYAGGGNNEQFF
clone_size: few
j_call: TRBJ2-1
v_call: TRBV7-3
d_call: TRBD2

cdr3_nt: TGTGCCAGCAGCTTAATTCAGGGGGAAGAAAAACTGTTTTTT
cdr3_aa: CASSLIQGEEKLFF
clone_size: many
j_call: TRBJ1-4
v_call: TRBV7-9
d_call: TRBD1

cdr3_nt: TGTGCCAGCAGCTTGGATCGCCAAACAAGGCCCGAGCTCGGGCAGTTCTTC
cdr3_aa: CASSLDRQTRPELGQFF
clone_size: -
j_call: TRBJ2-1
v_call: TRBV5-4
d_call: -

cdr3_nt: TGCAGTGCTCCCGGACAGGGTAATTTCTACGAGCAGTACTTC
cdr3_aa: CSAPGQGNFYEQYF
clone_size: -
j_call: TRBJ2-7
v_call: TRBV20-1
d_call: TRBD1

cdr3_nt: TGCAGTGCTAGGGTGAATAGGGGATTAAATCAGCCCCAGCATTTT
cdr3_aa: CSARVNRGLNQPQHF
clone_size: many
j_call: TRBJ1-5
v_call: TRBV20-1
d_call: -

cdr3_nt: TGTGCCAGCAGTTTACACGTAGGCACTGAAGCTTTCTTT
cdr3_aa: CASSLHVGTEAFF
clone_size: many
j_call: TRBJ1-1
v_call: TRBV27
d_call: -